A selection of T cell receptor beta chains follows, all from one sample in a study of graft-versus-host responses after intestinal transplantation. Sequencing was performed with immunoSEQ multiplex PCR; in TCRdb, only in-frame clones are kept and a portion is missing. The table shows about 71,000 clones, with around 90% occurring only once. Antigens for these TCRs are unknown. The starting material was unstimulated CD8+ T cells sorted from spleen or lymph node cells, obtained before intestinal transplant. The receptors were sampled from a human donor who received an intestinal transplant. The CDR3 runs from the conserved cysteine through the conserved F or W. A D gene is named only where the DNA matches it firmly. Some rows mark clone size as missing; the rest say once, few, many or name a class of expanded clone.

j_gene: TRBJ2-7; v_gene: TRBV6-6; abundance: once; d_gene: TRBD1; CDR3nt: TGTGCCAGCAGTACCCCGGGACAGGGGCCCTACGAGCAGTACTTC; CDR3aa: CASSTPGQGPYEQYF
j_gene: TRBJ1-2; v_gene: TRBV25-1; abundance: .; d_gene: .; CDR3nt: TGTGCCAGCAGCGGGGGGCAGACCTACTATGGCTACACCTTC; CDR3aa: CASSGGQTYYGYTF
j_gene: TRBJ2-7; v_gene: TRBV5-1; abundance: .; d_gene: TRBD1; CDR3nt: TGCGCCAGCAGCGATGGAGACAGGGAGTCCTACGAGCAGTACTTC; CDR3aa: CASSDGDRESYEQYF
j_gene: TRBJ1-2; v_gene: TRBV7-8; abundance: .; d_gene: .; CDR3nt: TGTGCCAGCAGCTTACTTGGGGCAGGGATGGACTATGGCTACACCTTC; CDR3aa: CASSLLGAGMDYGYTF
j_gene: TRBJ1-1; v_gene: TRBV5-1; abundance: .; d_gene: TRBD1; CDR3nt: TGCGCCAGCAGCCCTGAACCGGGACAGGGCACCTGGAGGCCTGAAGCTTTCTTT; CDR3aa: CASSPEPGQGTWRPEAFF
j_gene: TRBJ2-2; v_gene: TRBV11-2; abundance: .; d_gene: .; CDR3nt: TGTGCCAGCAGCTTAGCGGGGCGGGGTAGCGGGGAGCTGTTTTTT; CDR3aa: CASSLAGRGSGELFF
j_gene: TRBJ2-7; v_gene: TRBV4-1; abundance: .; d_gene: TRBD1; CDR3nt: TGCGCCAGCAGCGAGCGACAGGGGTTGGAAGAGCAGTACTTC; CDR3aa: CASSERQGLEEQYF
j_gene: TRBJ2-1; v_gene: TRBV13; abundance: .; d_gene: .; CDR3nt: TGTGCCAGCAGCTTAGGCCGAGGGAACTACAATGAGCAGTTCTTC; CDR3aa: CASSLGRGNYNEQFF
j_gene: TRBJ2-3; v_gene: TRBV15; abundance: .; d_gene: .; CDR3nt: TGTGCCACCAGCAGAGATCACGGTAGCACAGATACGCAGTATTTT; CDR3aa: CATSRDHGSTDTQYF
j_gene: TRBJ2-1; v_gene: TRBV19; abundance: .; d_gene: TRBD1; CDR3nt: TGTGCCAGTACCCCATCCGGGACAGGGAACAATGAGCAGTTCTTC; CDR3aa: CASTPSGTGNNEQFF
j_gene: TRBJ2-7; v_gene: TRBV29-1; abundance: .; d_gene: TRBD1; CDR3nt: TGCAGCGTCCCGGGACAGGCAAACTCCTACGAGCAGTACTTC; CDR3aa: CSVPGQANSYEQYF
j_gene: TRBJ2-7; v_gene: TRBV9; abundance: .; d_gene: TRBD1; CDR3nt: TGTGCCAGCAGCGCAGGGACAGGGATAAGCTACGAGCAGTACTTC; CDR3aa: CASSAGTGISYEQYF
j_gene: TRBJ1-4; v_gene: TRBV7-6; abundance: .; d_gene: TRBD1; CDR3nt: TGTGCCAGCAGCAAGAACAGGGGGGCTAATGAAAAACTGTTTTTT; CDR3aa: CASSKNRGANEKLFF
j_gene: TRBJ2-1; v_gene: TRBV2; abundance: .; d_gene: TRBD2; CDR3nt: TGTGCCACCGACGGGGGGGCGGGCAATGAGCAGTTCTTC; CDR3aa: CATDGGAGNEQFF
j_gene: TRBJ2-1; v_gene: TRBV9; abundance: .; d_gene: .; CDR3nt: TGTGCCAGCAGCGTAGCTCCCGGGGAGCAGTTCTTC; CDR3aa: CASSVAPGEQFF
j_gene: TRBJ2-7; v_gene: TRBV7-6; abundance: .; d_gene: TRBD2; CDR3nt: TGTGCCAGCAGCCCCGTGGGGGGGAGCTACGAGCAGTACTTC; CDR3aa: CASSPVGGSYEQYF
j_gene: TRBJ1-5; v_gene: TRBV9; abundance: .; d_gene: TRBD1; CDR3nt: TGTGCCAGCAGCCAACAGGGGTTGGGTCAGCCCCAGCATTTT; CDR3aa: CASSQQGLGQPQHF
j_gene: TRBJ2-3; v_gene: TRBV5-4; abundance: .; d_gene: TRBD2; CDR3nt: TGTGCCAGCAGGACTAGCGGGGGGCGCACAGATACGCAGTATTTT; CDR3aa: CASRTSGGRTDTQYF
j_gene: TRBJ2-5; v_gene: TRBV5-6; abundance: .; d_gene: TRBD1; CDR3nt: TGTGCCAGCAGCGTGGGGACAGGGATGGGGGAGACCCAGTACTTC; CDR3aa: CASSVGTGMGETQYF
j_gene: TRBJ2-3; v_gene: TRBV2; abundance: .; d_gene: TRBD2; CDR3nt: TGTGCCAGCAACCTAGCGGATAGCACAGATACGCAGTATTTT; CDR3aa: CASNLADSTDTQYF
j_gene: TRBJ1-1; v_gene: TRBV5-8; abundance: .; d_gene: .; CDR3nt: TGTGCCAGCAGCTTCGGGGTCCTGAACACTGAAGCTTTCTTT; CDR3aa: CASSFGVLNTEAFF
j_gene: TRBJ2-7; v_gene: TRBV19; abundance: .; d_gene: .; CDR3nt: TGTGCCAGTAGTACCGCGACAGTGCCCTACGAGCAGTACTTC; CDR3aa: CASSTATVPYEQYF
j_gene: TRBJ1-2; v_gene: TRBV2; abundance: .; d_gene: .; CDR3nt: TGTGCCAGCATCGGGGGGGCTAACTATGGCTACACCTTC; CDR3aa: CASIGGANYGYTF
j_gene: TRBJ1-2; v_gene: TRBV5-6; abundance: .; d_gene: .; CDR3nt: TGTGCCAGCCGACCGGGAGGGATCTATGGCTACACCTTC; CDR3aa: CASRPGGIYGYTF
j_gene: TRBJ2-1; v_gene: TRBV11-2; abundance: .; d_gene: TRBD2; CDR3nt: TGTGCCAGCAGCTGGAGCGGGGGGGATTACAATGAGCAGTTCTTC; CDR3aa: CASSWSGGDYNEQFF
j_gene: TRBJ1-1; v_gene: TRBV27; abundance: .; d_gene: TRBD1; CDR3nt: TGTGCCAGCAGTTTAAAACAGGGGGTCTATGAAGCTTTCTTT; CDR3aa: CASSLKQGVYEAFF
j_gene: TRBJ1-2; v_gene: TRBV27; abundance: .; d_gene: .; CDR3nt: TGTGCCAGCAGTTTCTGGAGTTTCTATGGCTACACCTTC; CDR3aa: CASSFWSFYGYTF
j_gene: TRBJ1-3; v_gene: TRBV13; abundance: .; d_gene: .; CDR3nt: TGTGCCAGCAGCTTTTCTTCCGGAAACACCATATATTTT; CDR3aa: CASSFSSGNTIYF
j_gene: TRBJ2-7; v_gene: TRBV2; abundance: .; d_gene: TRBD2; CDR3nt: TGTGCCAGCAGCGGCGGGGGCTCCTACGAGCAGTACTTC; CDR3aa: CASSGGGSYEQYF
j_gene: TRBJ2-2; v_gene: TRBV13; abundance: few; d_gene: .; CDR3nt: TGTGCCAGCAGCTTAGGACTAGCAAACACCGGGGAGCTGTTTTTT; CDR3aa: CASSLGLANTGELFF
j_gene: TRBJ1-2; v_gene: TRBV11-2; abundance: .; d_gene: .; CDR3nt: TGTGCCAGCAGCTTACGTTGGGGGCCTAACTATGGCTACACCTTC; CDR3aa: CASSLRWGPNYGYTF
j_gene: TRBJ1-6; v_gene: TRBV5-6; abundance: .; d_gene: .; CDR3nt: TGTGCCAGCAGCTTGGGACTCAACTATAATTCACCCCTCCACTTT; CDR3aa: CASSLGLNYNSPLHF
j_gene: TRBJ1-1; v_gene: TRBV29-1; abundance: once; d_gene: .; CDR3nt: TGCAGCGTTGAAGGTGGGGAGCTGAACACTGAAGCTTTCTTT; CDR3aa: CSVEGGELNTEAFF
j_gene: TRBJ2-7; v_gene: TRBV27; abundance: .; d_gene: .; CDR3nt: TGTGCCAGCAGTTTAGGCGGGGCCCTAGACGAGCAGTACTTC; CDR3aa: CASSLGGALDEQYF
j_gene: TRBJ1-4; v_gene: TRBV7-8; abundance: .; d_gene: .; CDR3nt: TGTGCCAGCAGCCCAGGGGACGGCAGAAAAAAACTGTTTTTT; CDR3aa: CASSPGDGRKKLFF
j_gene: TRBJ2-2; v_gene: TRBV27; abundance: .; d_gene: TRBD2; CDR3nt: TGTGCCAGCAGTTCCCTGACTAGCGGGGGGCCGACCGGGGAGCTGTTTTTT; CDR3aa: CASSSLTSGGPTGELFF
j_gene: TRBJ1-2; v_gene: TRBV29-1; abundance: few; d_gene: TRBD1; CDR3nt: TGCAGCGTTGAAGCTGGGGCAGGGGGCCAGGGCTACACCTTC; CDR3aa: CSVEAGAGGQGYTF
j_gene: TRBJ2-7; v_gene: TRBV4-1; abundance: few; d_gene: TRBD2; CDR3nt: TGCGCCAGCAGCACAAGCAGTCTAGCGGGGGACGAGCAGTACTTC; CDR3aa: CASSTSSLAGDEQYF
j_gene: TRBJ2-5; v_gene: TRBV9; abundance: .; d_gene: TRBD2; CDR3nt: TGTGCCAGCAGCGTCTCCACTAGCGCTTCAGAGACCCAGTACTTC; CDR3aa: CASSVSTSASETQYF
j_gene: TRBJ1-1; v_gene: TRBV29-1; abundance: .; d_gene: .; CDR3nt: TGCAGCGTTGATACAGCGAACACTGAAGCTTTCTTT; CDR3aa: CSVDTANTEAFF
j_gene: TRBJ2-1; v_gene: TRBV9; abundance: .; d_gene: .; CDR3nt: TGTGCCAGCAGCGAGTGGGGCTACTACAATGAGCAGTTCTTC; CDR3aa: CASSEWGYYNEQFF
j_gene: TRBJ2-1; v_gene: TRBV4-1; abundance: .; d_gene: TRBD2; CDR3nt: TGCGCCAGCAGCCAGGGACTAGCGGATAATGAGCAGTTCTTC; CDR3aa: CASSQGLADNEQFF
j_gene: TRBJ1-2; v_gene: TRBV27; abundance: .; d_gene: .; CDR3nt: TGTGCCAGCCGTTCAGGGGAGTCTAACTATGGCTACACCTTC; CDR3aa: CASRSGESNYGYTF
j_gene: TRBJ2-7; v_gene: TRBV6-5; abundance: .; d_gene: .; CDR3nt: TGTGCCAGCAGTACAGGGTCGTGGGAGCAGTACTTC; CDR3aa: CASSTGSWEQYF
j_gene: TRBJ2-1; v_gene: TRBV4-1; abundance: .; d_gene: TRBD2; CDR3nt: TGCGCCAGCAGCCAAACCCACGGTCTAGCGGGGGGTAGGGATGAGCAGTTCTTC; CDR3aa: CASSQTHGLAGGRDEQFF
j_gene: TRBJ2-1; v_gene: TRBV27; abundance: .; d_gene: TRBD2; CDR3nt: TGTGCCAGCAGTTTAGGGGCGGGGGGGTGGAATGAGCAGTTCTTC; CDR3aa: CASSLGAGGWNEQFF
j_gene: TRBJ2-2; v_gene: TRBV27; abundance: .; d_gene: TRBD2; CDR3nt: TGTGCCAGCACTCTAGCGGGGGGGGCGAACACCGGGGAGCTGTTTTTT; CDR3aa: CASTLAGGANTGELFF
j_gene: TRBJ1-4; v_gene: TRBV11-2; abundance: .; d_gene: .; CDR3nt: TGTGCCAGCAGCCGGGACTCCCCAAATGAAAAACTGTTTTTT; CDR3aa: CASSRDSPNEKLFF
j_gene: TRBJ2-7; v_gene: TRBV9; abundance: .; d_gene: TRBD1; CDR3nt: TGTGCCAGCAGCGTGACAGGGGCTAGCGAGCAGTACTTC; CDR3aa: CASSVTGASEQYF
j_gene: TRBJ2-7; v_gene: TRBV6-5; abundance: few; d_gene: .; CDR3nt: TGTGCCAGCAGTCCGGACGGGGAGAACTACGAGCAGTACTTC; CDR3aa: CASSPDGENYEQYF
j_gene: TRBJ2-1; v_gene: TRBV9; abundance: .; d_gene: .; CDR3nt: TGTGCCAGCAGCCGGACTGACGAGCAGTTCTTC; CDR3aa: CASSRTDEQFF